This T cell receptor beta chain originates from a study of PD-1 blockade in mismatch repair-deficient tumors. General study points: Tumor-resident clones, often undetectable pretreatment in blood, expanded then contracted after pembrolizumab.

Note on this clone: The antigen is undetermined.

Mismatch repair deficiency was confirmed in all patients, by PCR or immunohistochemistry. A few pembrolizumab responders had their TCRs sequenced. The data were produced by immunoSEQ multiplex PCR, yet TCRdb's version contains in-frame clones alone and is incomplete. This sample has tens of thousands of clones; roughly 80% occur once, and the top ten carry about 3.4%. The CDR3 has 16 residues. V was clipped by 3 bases and J by 5 bases; unmatched bases: 8. Germline CDR1 is SGDLS and CDR2 is YYNGEE. This chain joins TRBV9 and TRBJ2-1, with TRBD1 matching 10 bases. This specimen was PBMCs, taken less than 7 weeks after starting pembrolizumab. The receptor's source is an adult with mismatch repair-deficient cancer. CDR3 DNA: TGTGCCAGCAGCGGAGGGGGACAGGGGCATCACAATGAGCAGTTCTTC. This sequence encodes CASSGGGQGHHNEQFF.